The present entry profiles one TCR beta chain with its context. Its target is not known. Germline lookup yields CDR1 SGHDT and CDR2 YYEEEE. The CDR3 runs to 14 residues. Trimming left V 0 bases short and J 3 bases short, with 10 bases between. The sample belongs to a study of T cell responses to AZD1222 COVID-19 vaccine. Turning to the study itself: Second-dose intervals of approximately 4 or approximately 12 weeks were pooled. General observations from the study: An increase in Spike-specific TCR breadth and depth was observed after two AZD1222 doses.

Profiled with immunoSEQ multiplex PCR; TCRdb holds only in-frame clones, not every one. The profile shows 94,000 or so clones, 70% to 90% of them singletons. This clonotype was sampled from an adult in good health. The chain has TRBV5-6 and TRBJ2-7, with TRBD2 as a possible D gene (5 bases). The sample here was peripheral blood, taken on day 0 of AZD1222 vaccination. The CDR3 protein is CASSLGSGHYEQYF. The CDR3 DNA follows: TGTGCCAGCAGCTTGGGGAGCGGCCACTACGAGCAGTACTTC.